Each of the 28 T cell receptor beta chains below was sequenced from the same sample in a study of T cell responses to AZD1222 COVID-19 vaccine. The table came from immunoSEQ multiplex PCR; TCRdb's copy has only in-frame clones and leaves some out. This sample has more than 90,000 clones, with about 82% found just once. Sequencing used peripheral blood, obtained on day 0 of AZD1222 vaccination. Every receptor here comes from an adult in good health.

CDR3 region: CASSPRAGPGDQPQHF. As DNA, the CDR3 is TGTGCCAGCTCACCCCGAGCGGGCCCGGGGGATCAGCCCCAGCATTTT. The genes are TRBV18 and TRBJ1-5, with a possible D match to TRBD1 (5 bases). The germline V gene encodes CDR1 KGHSH and CDR2 LQKENI. V was cut by 3 bases and J by 5 bases, with 17 bases left in between. This CDR3 contains 16 residues.

The V gene is TRBV7-3, the J gene TRBJ2-1; TRBD1 matches at 8 bases. The CDR3 sequence is 15 residues long. V lost 4 bases and J lost 5; bases outside the gene matches: 7. The germline CDR1 and CDR2 sequences are SGHTA and FQGTGA. The CDR3 spells CASSSSPGGHNEQFF. CDR3 bases: TGTGCCAGCAGCTCCTCCCCAGGGGGCCACAATGAGCAGTTCTTC.

This clone showed up just once. The V call is TRBV7-8, the J call TRBJ2-2; 8 positions agree with TRBD1. The CDR3 length is 16 residues. With 5 bases clipped from V and 6 bases from J, the junction kept 11 bases outside the gene matches. Germline V gene data show CDR1 as SGHVS and CDR2 as FQNEAQ. The CDR3 coding sequence is TGTGCCAGCAGCCTTAGAGGACAGGGTGTAGCCGGGGAGCTGTTTTTT. Amino acids: CASSLRGQGVAGELFF.

The chain joins TRBV12-3 or TRBV12-4 to TRBJ2-1; D not certain. V lost 3 bases to trimming and J lost 4 bases, with 7 bases between them. The CDR3 has 13 amino acids. CDR3 residues: CASSFVGYNEQFF. CDR3 in DNA: TGTGCCAGCAGTTTTGTCGGTTACAATGAGCAGTTCTTC.

The V call is TRBV18, the J call TRBJ2-6; D remains ambiguous. Deletions cut 3 bases from V and 1 base from J, with 7 bases between. This CDR3 contains 15 residues. Germline-derived CDR1 and CDR2 are KGHSH and LQKENI. In nucleotides, the CDR3 is TGTGCCAGCTCACCGTCCCGATCTGGGGCCAACGTCCTGACTTTC. It yields the protein CASSPSRSGANVLTF.

CDR3 protein: CASSLSSDSYEQYF. DNA for the CDR3: TGTGCCAGCAGCTTATCGAGTGACTCCTACGAGCAGTACTTC. The rearrangement links TRBV13 to TRBJ2-7; D is unclear. Deletions cut 2 bases from V and 0 bases from J, with 8 bases between. The CDR3 has 14 amino acids. Germline CDR1 is PRHDT and CDR2 is FYEKMQ (reference sequence).

This sequence joins TRBV9 and TRBJ1-1; 7 bases line up with TRBD1. There are 11 residues in the CDR3. Germline CDR1 and CDR2: SGDLS and YYNGEE. V shed 5 bases and J 8 bases; nucleotides not matched to a gene: 3. CDR3 amino acids: CASSRDSEAFF. The CDR3 nucleotides read TGTGCCAGCAGTCGGGACAGCGAAGCTTTCTTT. Full variable domain (outside the CDR3, taken from reference TRBV9 and TRBJ1-1): DSGVTQTPKHLITATGQRVTLRCSPRSGDLSVYWYQQSLDQGLQFLIQYYNGEERAKGNILERFSAQQFPDLHSELNLSSLELGDSALYFCASSRDSEAFFGQGTRLTVV.

This chain links TRBV27 with TRBJ2-7; 11 bases are shared with TRBD1. The V segment lost 7 bases and the J segment 0 bases; nucleotides outside the gene matches: 2. The CDR3 runs 14 residues. Germline V gene sequence: CDR1 MNHEY, CDR2 SMNVEV (reference sequence). The DNA for the CDR3 is TGTGCCAGCACAGGGACAGGGGGCTCCTACGAGCAGTACTTC. Its protein is CASTGTGGSYEQYF.

This clone was picked up one time. This chain links TRBV4-3 with TRBJ2-1, with 8 bases lining up with TRBD2. The CDR3 covers 16 residues. Germline V gene lookup returns CDR1 LGHNA and CDR2 YSLEER. The V and J ends lost 0 bases and 7 bases, in that order; junction bases with no gene match: 8. CDR3 bases: TGCGCCAGCAGCCAAGATAGGAGCGGGAGCTTGAATGAGCAGTTCTTC. It specifies CASSQDRSGSLNEQFF.

CDR3: CATSEQGQGQETQYF. CDR3 nucleotide sequence: TGTGCCACCAGTGAGCAAGGACAGGGACAAGAGACCCAGTACTTC. This chain uses TRBV24-1 with TRBJ2-5, with TRBD1 matching over 8 bases. The germline V gene encodes CDR1 KGHDR and CDR2 SFDVKD. The CDR3 has 15 residues. With V trimmed by 4 bases and J by 2 bases, 5 bases remained unmatched.

This clone was picked up a small number of times. V gene TRBV4-2 combines with J gene TRBJ2-2; D might be TRBD1 (6 bases). Trimming stripped 2 bases from V and 4 bases from J, with 11 bases between. This CDR3 contains 15 residues. CDR1 and CDR2 (germline): LGHNA, YNFKEQ. The CDR3 DNA sequence: TGTGCCAGCAGCCAACAGAGGGGGTCCACCGGGGAGCTGTTTTTT. Its translation is CASSQQRGSTGELFF.

This clone was counted a few times. The chain joins TRBV11-2 to TRBJ2-1; possibly TRBD1 for D (6 bases). V lost 5 bases and J lost 4, with 9 bases in between. The CDR3 is 13 residues long. Germline V gene data show CDR1 as SGHAT and CDR2 as FQNNGV. Here the CDR3 DNA reads TGTGCCAGCAGCATAGGGACATACAATGAGCAGTTCTTC. Its translation is CASSIGTYNEQFF.

The chain carries TRBV19 and TRBJ2-7; D is ambiguous. CDR1 and CDR2 from the germline V gene are LNHDA and SQIVND (reference sequence). Trimming stripped 1 base from V and 3 bases from J, with 7 bases between. CDR3 length equals 13 residues. Written as DNA, the CDR3 is TGTGCCAGTAGTATAGTTAGCAACTACGAGCAGTACTTC. Protein: CASSIVSNYEQYF.

CDR3 sequence reads: CASSPGRFIDEAFF. CDR3 DNA sequence: TGCGCCAGCAGTCCTGGGCGGTTTATAGATGAAGCTTTCTTT. The V gene is TRBV4-3, the J gene TRBJ1-1; unclear D gene. The CDR3 extends over 14 amino acids. V lost 6 bases and J 7 bases, leaving 18 bases between the germline ends. Germline V gene lookup returns CDR1 LGHNA and CDR2 YSLEER.

The J gene is TRBJ2-3, the V gene TRBV24-1, with D possibly being TRBD2 (6 bases). Looked up from germline, CDR1 is KGHDR and CDR2 is SFDVKD. The CDR3 runs 13 residues. Trimming shortened V by 4 bases and J by 4 bases, and 8 bases separated the two germline ends. The CDR3 region is CATSDRDSDTQYF. In nucleotides, the CDR3 is TGTGCCACCAGTGACAGGGACTCAGATACGCAGTATTTT.

This sequence joins TRBV7-8 and TRBJ1-4; TRBD1 matches 10 bases. The CDR3 runs 15 residues. Losses at the gene ends were 5 bases for V and 4 bases for J; bases not matched to a gene: 4. Looked up from germline, CDR1 is SGHVS and CDR2 is FQNEAQ. CDR3 in amino acids: CASSIGTGDNEKLFF. Written as DNA, the CDR3 is TGTGCCAGCAGCATCGGGACAGGGGATAATGAAAAACTGTTTTTT. Full variable domain (rest looked up from reference TRBV7-8 and TRBJ1-4): GAGVSQSPRYKVAKRGQDVALRCDPISGHVSLFWYQQALGQGPEFLTYFQNEAQLDKSGLPSDRFFAERPEGSVSTLKIQRTQQEDSAVYLCASSIGTGDNEKLFFGSGTQLSVL.

V and J are TRBV7-8 and TRBJ1-6; no firm D call. Germline V gene lookup returns CDR1 SGHVS and CDR2 FQNEAQ. There are 13 residues in the CDR3. The V end lost 1 base, the J end lost 11 bases, and 9 bases lay between the germline ends. CDR3 nucleotide sequence: TGTGCCAGCAGCTTAGAATCTATGGCACCCCTCCACTTT. Amino acids: CASSLESMAPLHF.

This chain links TRBV20-1 with TRBJ2-7; D may be TRBD1 (6 bases). Germline loops: CDR1 DFQATT, CDR2 SNEGSKA (reference sequence). With 6 bases removed from V and 4 bases from J, the gap between germline ends came to 10 bases. The CDR3 consists of 11 residues. The CDR3 coding sequence is TGCAGTGCCAACCAGGGGTACGAGCAGTACTTC. This encodes CSANQGYEQYF.

The chain uses TRBV15 and TRBJ1-3; D unclear. CDR3 size: 14 residues. The germline V gene has CDR1 LNHNV and CDR2 YYDKDF (reference sequence). The V end lost 1 base, the J end lost 2 bases, and 6 bases lay between the germline ends. The CDR3 region is CATSRGGTGNTIYF. CDR3 bases: TGTGCCACCAGCAGAGGGGGTACTGGAAACACCATATATTTT.

This clone occurred once. The V gene is TRBV10-3, the J gene TRBJ1-2; D is perhaps TRBD1 (5 bases). The CDR3 covers 13 residues. The V and J ends lost 7 bases and 0 bases respectively, with 9 bases between them. Germline values: CDR1 ENHRY, CDR2 SYGVKD. The CDR3 spells CAITRDANYGYTF. The DNA for the CDR3 is TGTGCCATCACTCGGGACGCTAACTATGGCTACACCTTC.

This chain uses TRBV30 with TRBJ2-5, with D tentatively TRBD1 or TRBD2 (5 bases each). This CDR3 has 14 amino acids. The V end lost 6 bases, the J end lost 2 bases, and 16 bases lay between the germline ends. CDR1 is GTSNPN and CDR2 is SVGIG in the germline V gene (reference sequence). CDR3 in DNA: TGTGCCTGCACGGGACGGAATATACAAGAGACCCAGTACTTC. Translation gives CACTGRNIQETQYF.

The chain employs TRBV12-3 or TRBV12-4 and TRBJ1-2; a weak D match, TRBD1 (5 bases). This CDR3 is 11 amino acids long. Trimming pared 6 bases from V and 8 bases from J, leaving 10 bases between. For the CDR3, the DNA is TGTGCCAGCAGAGGGGCAGCCGGCTACACCTTC. Translated, it gives CASRGAAGYTF.

The chain links TRBV4-1 to TRBJ1-1, with a weak D call TRBD1 (5 bases). The germline CDR1 and CDR2 sequences are MGHRA and YSYEKL. The CDR3 has 15 residues. V lost 3 bases and J 1 base, leaving 12 bases between the germline ends. CDR3 loop: CASSQGGGTNTEAFF. Written as DNA, the CDR3 is TGCGCCAGCAGCCAGGGTGGGGGGACGAACACTGAAGCTTTCTTT.

As to this clone: One end of the junction varies from germline; a read error may be responsible. The CDR3: CASSLAANTEAFF. CDR3 coding DNA: TGTGCCAGCAGTCTAGCAGCGAACACTGAAGCTTTCTTT. The chain carries TRBV12-3 or TRBV12-4 and TRBJ1-1; D not certain. The length of the CDR3 is 13 residues.

This clone was counted at least ten times. V gene TRBV11-2 combines with J gene TRBJ1-6; no reliable D call. V shed 6 bases and J shed 4 bases, with 13 bases lying between them. From germline, CDR1 is SGHAT and CDR2 FQNNGV. This CDR3 has 15 amino acids. The CDR3 spells CASSPLAGYNSPLHF. The DNA for the CDR3 is TGTGCCAGCAGTCCTCTAGCGGGTTATAATTCACCCCTCCACTTT.

This chain uses TRBV3-1 (or the pseudogene TRBV3-2) with TRBJ2-7; TRBD2 aligns across 7 bases. CDR1 is LGHDT and CDR2 is YNNKEL in the germline V gene (reference sequence). This CDR3 has 16 residues. Trimming cost V 1 base and J 2 bases; bases outside gene matches: 8. The CDR3 spells CASSQAGGSLTYEQYF. Here the CDR3 DNA reads TGTGCCAGCAGCCAAGCTGGCGGGAGCCTCACCTACGAGCAGTACTTC.

V is TRBV5-4 and J is TRBJ2-6; 9 nucleotides agree with TRBD1. The CDR3 consists of 17 residues. Germline CDR1 is SGHNT and CDR2 is YYREEE (reference sequence). With 4 bases clipped from V and 0 bases from J, the junction kept 5 bases outside the gene matches. The CDR3 loop is CASSSMDRGSGANVLTF. The CDR3 DNA follows: TGTGCCAGCAGCAGCATGGACAGGGGCTCTGGGGCCAACGTCCTGACTTTC.

This chain uses TRBV28 with TRBJ1-4, with D hard to call. This CDR3 comprises 15 residues. CDR1 is MDHEN, CDR2 SYDVKM, per germline. V gave up 5 bases and J gave up 3 bases, with 13 bases separating them. The CDR3 loop reads CASSPTVTSNEKLFF. The CDR3 DNA is TGTGCCAGCAGTCCCACAGTAACCTCTAATGAAAAACTGTTTTTT.